Included here is one T cell receptor (beta chain) sequence, with context. The data belong to a study of blood T cell repertoires in COVID-19. Looking at the study overall: COVID-19 samples collected from the United States, Italy and Spain covered acute and convalescent phases. T cells, B-cell-depleted T cells, or PBMCs supplied cDNA or gDNA.

Per the study methods: Amplification with reference gene primers provided the estimates of nucleated cell counts. TCRdb's table, derived via immunoSEQ multiplex PCR, lists solely in-frame clones and lacks some. That table gives V, J and clone size, and the DNA gave D and trimming. The sample has 200,000 to 300,000 clones, roughly 80% seen once; the top ten hold approximately 9.6%. This receptor was identified in a woman aged 80 or older with acute or convalescent COVID-19. Material: peripheral blood.

The chain's CDR3 is CASSPGQPRSGNTIYF. The CDR3 bases are TGTGCCAGCTCACCGGGACAGCCACGCTCTGGAAACACCATATATTTT. V and J are TRBV18 and TRBJ1-3, with 7 bases aligning to TRBD1. The CDR3 totals 16 residues. With 3 bases clipped from V and 0 bases from J, the junction kept 5 bases outside the gene matches. Looked up from germline, CDR1 is KGHSH and CDR2 is LQKENI. Looking up the rest from reference TRBV18 and TRBJ1-3 gives the full variable domain: NAGVMQNPRHLVRRRGQEARLRCSPMKGHSHVYWYRQLPEEGLKFMVYLQKENIIDESGMPKERFSAEFPKEGPSILRIQQVVRGDSAAYFCASSPGQPRSGNTIYFGEGSWLTVV.